One sample yielded the 13 T cell receptor beta chains listed below, sequenced in a study of cytomegalovirus exposure and HLA in healthy donors (dated by TCRdb to the late 2010s). The library was generated by the immunoSEQ multiplex PCR assay. The multiplex PCR relied on a mix of 60 forward primers for TCR Vbeta segments and 13 reverse primers for TCR Jbeta segments. Sourced from immuneACCESS, this table was stored by TCRdb with only in-frame sequences that have V and J called. A share of the clones is absent; for the studies checked, an unresolved V gene accounts for under half, and the remainder has no known explanation. This sample gives some 150,000 clones in total; roughly 80% of them show up just once. Around 6.6% of the sample is taken by the ten largest. Sequenced: PBMCs. All receptors derive from a woman aged 50 to 60 in good health and CMV-seropositive.

The rearrangement links TRBV19 to TRBJ2-1; 11 positions match TRBD2. V lost 8 bases, J lost 6 bases, and 15 bases stayed unmatched. The V gene's germline CDR1 is LNHDA and CDR2 SQIVND (reference sequence). The CDR3 is made up of 17 amino acids. In nucleotides, the CDR3 is TGTGCCAGTCGTCTAGCGGGGGGCGGAACCCTTTTCAATGAGCAGTTCTTC. Encoded protein: CASRLAGGGTLFNEQFF.

This clone appeared a few times. The V and J genes are TRBV27 and TRBJ2-1, with D tentatively TRBD1 (5 bases). CDR1 is MNHEY and CDR2 is SMNVEV in the germline V gene (reference sequence). CDR3 length: 11 amino acids. The V gene lost 5 bases and the J gene lost 9 bases, with 8 bases spanning the gap. CDR3 DNA: TGTGCCAGCAGTCGTCAGGGTGAGCAGTTCTTC. Translating it yields CASSRQGEQFF.

V is TRBV5-1 and J is TRBJ2-3; 8 bases line up with TRBD2. The CDR3 consists of 15 residues. Germline V CDR1 and CDR2: SGHRS, YFSETQ. V lost 1 base to trimming and J lost 2 bases; unmatched junction nucleotides: 3. In nucleotides, the CDR3 is TGCGCCAGCAGCTTGTTAGCGGGGTCCACAGATACGCAGTATTTT. It codes for CASSLLAGSTDTQYF.

The chain employs TRBV7-8 and TRBJ2-3; the D is unclear. The V end was cut by 1 base, the J end by 4 bases, with 6 bases between. Germline CDR1 SGHVS, CDR2 FQNEAQ. The CDR3 contains 13 residues. The CDR3 nucleotides read TGTGCCAGCAGCTTAGATCCCGCAGATACGCAGTATTTT. This sequence encodes CASSLDPADTQYF. Using reference TRBV7-8 and TRBJ2-3 for the parts outside the CDR3, the full variable domain is GAGVSQSPRYKVAKRGQDVALRCDPISGHVSLFWYQQALGQGPEFLTYFQNEAQLDKSGLPSDRFFAERPEGSVSTLKIQRTQQEDSAVYLCASSLDPADTQYFGPGTRLTVL.

This clone showed up just once. This chain connects TRBV14 to TRBJ1-1, with D uncertain. V lost 4 bases to trimming and J lost 1 base, with 7 bases between them. Germline values: CDR1 SGHDN, CDR2 FVKESK. The CDR3 spans 13 residues. This CDR3 is CASSPTRNTEAFF. In nucleotides, the CDR3 is TGTGCCAGCAGCCCAACAAGGAACACTGAAGCTTTCTTT.

This chain joins TRBV9 and TRBJ2-7; 11 positions agree with TRBD1. The CDR3 is 15 amino acids. V shed 3 bases and J 3 bases; nucleotides not matched to a gene: 5. The germline V gene encodes CDR1 SGDLS and CDR2 YYNGEE. CDR3 bases: TGTGCCAGCAGCGCGACAGGGACAGGGGGCTACGAGCAGTACTTC. This gives the protein CASSATGTGGYEQYF.

The V call is TRBV15, the J call TRBJ1-1; D is undetermined. Germline lookup yields CDR1 LNHNV and CDR2 YYDKDF (reference sequence). This CDR3 has 15 residues. V lost 6 bases to trimming and J lost 7 bases, with 21 bases between them. CDR3 DNA sequence: TGTGCCACCAGTAGAAACCGGGTTCTTACGTTTGAAGCTTTCTTT. Translation gives CATSRNRVLTFEAFF.

The chain couples TRBV6-5 to TRBJ1-5, with D possibly being TRBD1 (6 bases). The CDR3 loop spans 14 amino acids. Germline CDR1 reads MNHEY; CDR2 reads SVGAGI. V lost 6 bases and J 3 bases, leaving 12 bases between the germline ends. The CDR3: CASSPDRVNQPQHF. The DNA for the CDR3 is TGTGCCAGCAGCCCGGACAGAGTCAATCAGCCCCAGCATTTT.

The chain uses TRBV28 and TRBJ1-5; the match to TRBD1 covers 11 bases. With 2 bases clipped from V and 4 bases from J, the junction kept 7 bases outside the gene matches. In germline, CDR1 is MDHEN, CDR2 SYDVKM. This CDR3 region has 17 residues. The CDR3, as DNA: TGTGCCAGCAGTTTAGAGGTAGGGACAGGGGGAAATCAGCCCCAGCATTTT. Translated: CASSLEVGTGGNQPQHF.

V and J are TRBV27 and TRBJ2-3; no firm D call. Trimming removed 1 base from V and 0 bases from J, with 5 bases in between. Germline V lookup: CDR1 MNHEY, CDR2 SMNVEV (reference sequence). The CDR3 runs 14 residues. CDR3 amino acids: CASSLLESTDTQYF. DNA for the CDR3: TGTGCCAGCAGTTTATTGGAGAGCACAGATACGCAGTATTTT.

V is TRBV4-1 and J is TRBJ2-6, with 8 nucleotides matching TRBD1. This CDR3 is built from 17 residues. Germline V CDR1 and CDR2: MGHRA, YSYEKL. Germline trimming cut 4 bases from V and 4 bases from J; bases unmatched to any gene: 9. The chain's CDR3 is CASSPRQGFSGANVLTF. CDR3 coding DNA: TGCGCCAGCAGCCCGCGACAGGGGTTTTCAGGGGCCAACGTCCTGACTTTC.

The V and J genes are TRBV7-6 and TRBJ1-2; weak D call: TRBD1 (6 bases). The germline CDR1 and CDR2 sequences are SGHVS and FNYEAQ. The length of the CDR3 is 14 residues. With 7 bases removed from V and 8 bases from J, the gap between germline ends came to 20 bases. This chain's CDR3 is CASTAMGGAEGYTF. The CDR3 DNA reads TGTGCCAGCACCGCTATGGGGGGGGCTGAGGGCTACACCTTC.

The gene calls are TRBV5-6 and TRBJ1-3; D possibly corresponds to TRBD1 (6 bases). CDR1 SGHDT and CDR2 YYEEEE come from the germline V gene. The CDR3 sequence is 13 residues long. With 3 bases removed from V and 4 bases from J, the gap between germline ends came to 8 bases. The CDR3 DNA reads TGTGCCAGCAGCTCCGGACAGGGAAACACCATATATTTT. This gives the protein CASSSGQGNTIYF.